The 25 T cell receptor beta chains in this list originate from one sample, sequenced in a study of blood T cell repertoires in COVID-19. Some clones are missing from TCRdb's copy, which holds only in-frame ones; the method was immunoSEQ multiplex PCR. Seen here are 30,000 to 40,000 clones, approximately 85% observed once, and the top ten hold more than 40%. Sequencing input: peripheral blood. Receptors originate from a man between 60 and 75 years old with active or convalescent COVID-19.

This clone has just one count. The chain recombines TRBV15 with TRBJ1-4; D unresolved. The length of the CDR3 is 16 residues. V gave up 0 bases and J gave up 7 bases, with 15 bases separating them. CDR1 is LNHNV, CDR2 YYDKDF, per germline (reference sequence). CDR3 sequence (DNA): TGTGCCACCAGCAGAGATAGATCAGGATACACTGAAAAACTGTTTTTT. This translates into CATSRDRSGYTEKLFF.

The J gene is TRBJ2-5, the V gene TRBV5-5; maybe TRBD2 (6 bases). Germline V gives CDR1 SGHKS, CDR2 YYEKEE (reference sequence). This CDR3 region has 15 residues. With 6 bases removed from V and 4 bases from J, the gap between germline ends came to 19 bases. CDR3: CASTPLRFGGETQYF. The CDR3 coding sequence is TGTGCCAGCACCCCTTTGAGGTTCGGGGGAGAGACCCAGTACTTC.

The chain couples TRBV3-1 (or the pseudogene TRBV3-2) to TRBJ1-1; D might be TRBD1 (5 bases). Germline values: CDR1 LGHDT, CDR2 YNNKEL (reference sequence). The length of the CDR3 is 14 residues. V was pared by 3 bases and J by 1 base, with 9 bases between. The CDR3 loop reads CASSQATENTEAFF. CDR3 coding DNA: TGTGCCAGCAGCCAGGCGACAGAGAACACTGAAGCTTTCTTT.

The V gene is TRBV3-1 (or the pseudogene TRBV3-2), the J gene TRBJ2-5; 7 bases are a match to TRBD2. The CDR3 length is 15 residues. Trimming at V came to 4 bases and at J to 5 bases, leaving 10 bases not matched to a gene. Per germline, CDR1 LGHDT and CDR2 YNNKEL (reference sequence). CDR3 in amino acids: CASSPSLGGSETQYF. The DNA for the CDR3 is TGTGCCAGCAGCCCCTCTCTCGGGGGGAGCGAGACCCAGTACTTC.

This clone occurred a few times. V usage is TRBV28 and J usage is TRBJ1-5; the D is unclear. This CDR3 is 16 amino acids long. Germline CDR1 and CDR2: MDHEN and SYDVKM. V lost 8 bases and J lost 0, with 17 bases in between. CDR3 nucleotide sequence: TGTGCCAGCCTCCCCATGGCACCGTATAGCAATCAGCCCCAGCATTTT. It is translated as CASLPMAPYSNQPQHF.

The rearrangement links TRBV5-1 to TRBJ2-1; the match to TRBD1 covers 7 bases. Unmatched junction bases numbered 4, after V lost 0 bases and J lost 7 bases. Germline-derived CDR1 and CDR2 are SGHRS and YFSETQ. The CDR3 has 14 residues. CDR3 coding DNA: TGCGCCAGCAGCTTGGGACAGGGTGGAAATGAGCAGTTCTTC. This sequence encodes CASSLGQGGNEQFF.

This clone has just one count. The V gene is TRBV3-1 (or the pseudogene TRBV3-2), the J gene TRBJ2-1; 7 nucleotides align to TRBD2. The CDR3 has 16 amino acids. Germline lookup yields CDR1 LGHDT and CDR2 YNNKEL (reference sequence). Unmatched junction bases numbered 8, after V lost 4 bases and J lost 2 bases. The CDR3 sequence is CASSPHGAGAYNEQFF. DNA of the CDR3: TGTGCCAGCAGCCCCCATGGGGCGGGGGCCTACAATGAGCAGTTCTTC.

This chain uses TRBV7-2 with TRBJ2-7, with D unresolved. The CDR3 is 14 residues long. The V gene lost 1 base and the J gene lost 1 base, with 8 bases spanning the gap. Looked up from germline, CDR1 is SGHTA and CDR2 is FQGNSA. CDR3 amino acids: CASSLDYFSYEQYV. CDR3 sequence (DNA): TGTGCCAGCAGCTTAGATTACTTTTCCTACGAGCAGTACGTC.

The chain carries TRBV5-4 and TRBJ2-5; TRBD1 matches 7 bases. The V and J ends lost 4 bases and 5 bases, in that order; junction bases with no gene match: 5. The CDR3 runs to 13 residues. CDR1 SGHNT and CDR2 YYREEE come from the germline V gene (reference sequence). In DNA, the CDR3 is TGTGCCAGCAGCACAGACAGGGCGGAGACCCAGTACTTC. Translated: CASSTDRAETQYF.

This clone occurred once. The genes are TRBV19 and TRBJ2-1; 9 nucleotides agree with TRBD2. The CDR3 has 16 residues. J was trimmed by 8 bases and V by 3 bases; bases with no gene match: 11. The germline V gene encodes CDR1 LNHDA and CDR2 SQIVND (reference sequence). Here the CDR3 reads CASSIQASGEFHEQFF. In nucleotides, the CDR3 is TGTGCCAGTAGTATCCAAGCTAGCGGGGAATTTCATGAGCAGTTCTTC.

V usage is TRBV29-1 and J usage is TRBJ2-1; D is unresolved. V was cut by 1 base and J by 3 bases, with 7 bases left in between. CDR1 is SQVTM, CDR2 ANQGSEA, per germline. CDR3 length: 13 amino acids. The CDR3 protein is CSVEVWSYNEQFF. The CDR3 DNA is TGCAGCGTTGAAGTCTGGAGCTACAATGAGCAGTTCTTC.

V usage is TRBV2 and J usage is TRBJ1-4; 9 positions match TRBD1. V was pared by 6 bases and J by 4 bases, with 6 bases of the junction left unmatched. Germline CDR1 and CDR2: SNHLY and FYNNEI. The CDR3 contains 15 residues. The CDR3 protein is CASRKRGQGNEKLFF. CDR3 bases: TGTGCCAGCAGGAAAAGGGGACAGGGTAATGAAAAACTGTTTTTT.

This sequence joins TRBV28 and TRBJ2-1; 7 bases match TRBD2. Germline V gene lookup returns CDR1 MDHEN and CDR2 SYDVKM. The CDR3 has 13 amino acids. V shed 1 base, J shed 8 bases, and the junction held 2 bases outside the gene matches. The CDR3 loop is CASSLLREDEQFF. As DNA, the CDR3 is TGTGCCAGCAGTTTATTACGGGAGGATGAGCAGTTCTTC.

V gene TRBV30 combines with J gene TRBJ2-4, with 7 nucleotides matching TRBD1. The V segment lost 0 bases and the J segment 0 bases; nucleotides outside the gene matches: 5. Germline assignment: CDR1 GTSNPN and CDR2 SVGIG (reference sequence). CDR3 length equals 16 residues. The CDR3 region is CAWSVKGAVAKNIQYF. CDR3 in DNA: TGTGCCTGGAGTGTAAAGGGGGCGGTAGCCAAAAACATTCAGTACTTC.

The rearrangement joins TRBV11-3 to TRBJ2-5; no reliable D call. Germline CDR1 SGHNT, CDR2 YENEEA. Trimming removed 0 bases from V and 1 base from J, with 6 bases in between. The CDR3 covers 14 residues. In DNA, the CDR3 is TGTGCCAGCAGCTTAGATGTCAGCCAAGAGACCCAGTACTTC. This translates into CASSLDVSQETQYF.

The CDR3 nucleotides read TGTGCCAGCAGCGCGGACAGGGGCTATGGCTACACCTTC. Its translation: CASSADRGYGYTF. The rearrangement joins TRBV7-2 to TRBJ1-2, with 9 nucleotides matching TRBD1. CDR1 and CDR2 from the germline V gene are SGHTA and FQGNSA. The CDR3 runs to 13 residues. The junction had 2 bases not matched to a gene; V was cut back by 5 bases and J by 4 bases.

The rearrangement links TRBV5-5 to TRBJ2-1; TRBD2 matches at 13 bases. The germline V gene has CDR1 SGHKS and CDR2 YYEKEE (reference sequence). CDR3 length: 17 residues. V lost 4 bases to trimming and J lost 3 bases; unmatched junction nucleotides: 7. This chain's CDR3 is CASSLEGTSGDYNEQFF. The DNA for the CDR3 is TGTGCCAGCAGCCTAGAAGGGACTAGCGGGGACTACAATGAGCAGTTCTTC.

The rearrangement uses TRBV5-6 and TRBJ2-3; 8 nucleotides align to TRBD2. Germline lookup yields CDR1 SGHDT and CDR2 YYEEEE. The V segment lost 6 bases and the J segment 4 bases; nucleotides outside the gene matches: 10. CDR3 length equals 15 residues. The CDR3 is CASITGAGAADTQYF. CDR3 nucleotide sequence: TGTGCCAGCATCACGGGAGCGGGAGCTGCAGATACGCAGTATTTT.

V usage is TRBV3-1 (or the pseudogene TRBV3-2) and J usage is TRBJ1-2, with 9 bases aligning to TRBD1. After removal of 4 bases from V and 2 bases from J, the junction contained 8 bases not matched to a gene. The germline CDR1 and CDR2 sequences are LGHDT and YNNKEL (reference sequence). The CDR3 loop spans 16 amino acids. CDR3 DNA sequence: TGTGCCAGCAGCCTACCAGGGACAGGGAGGAACTATGGCTACACCTTC. Translation gives CASSLPGTGRNYGYTF.

The V and J genes are TRBV19 and TRBJ2-6, with TRBD1 identical over 8 bases. This CDR3 has 15 amino acids. The junction had 1 base not matched to a gene; V was cut back by 4 bases and J by 2 bases. In germline, CDR1 is LNHDA, CDR2 SQIVND (reference sequence). CDR3 sequence: CASSNRGTGANVLTF. CDR3 in DNA: TGTGCCAGTAGTAACAGGGGGACTGGGGCCAACGTCCTGACTTTC.

The chain has TRBV29-1 and TRBJ2-4, with unresolved D. CDR1 and CDR2 (germline): SQVTM, ANQGSEA. Trimming shortened V by 5 bases and J by 0 bases, and 8 bases separated the two germline ends. CDR3 length: 13 amino acids. The CDR3: CSVSPLAKNIQYF. Written as DNA, the CDR3 is TGCAGCGTTAGCCCGCTAGCCAAAAACATTCAGTACTTC. Drawing the rest from reference TRBV29-1 and TRBJ2-4, the complete variable domain is SAVISQKPSRDICQRGTSLTIQCQVDSQVTMMFWYRQQPGQSLTLIATANQGSEATYESGFVIDKFPISRPNLTFSTLTVSNMSPEDSSIYLCSVSPLAKNIQYFGAGTRLSVL.

The chain has TRBV9 and TRBJ2-1, with TRBD2 identical over 9 bases. The junction had 11 bases not matched to a gene; V was cut back by 3 bases and J by 1 base. Germline V CDR1 and CDR2: SGDLS, YYNGEE. This CDR3 is 18 amino acids long. CDR3 sequence (DNA): TGTGCCAGCAGCGCAGCCCATTTAGCGGGAGTGTCCTACAATGAGCAGTTCTTC. Encoded protein: CASSAAHLAGVSYNEQFF.

This clone was counted a few times. This chain links TRBV21-1 with TRBJ2-2; TRBD1, the table's D call, lacks a check against the DNA. TRBV21-1 is a listed pseudogene. This CDR3 is 14 amino acids long. The CDR3, as DNA: TGTGCCAGCAGTGGGACAGGGGGCACCGGGGAGCTGTTTTTT. Residues: CASSGTGGTGELFF.

This chain uses TRBV19 with TRBJ1-1; tentatively, D is TRBD1 (6 bases). The germline V and J ends were trimmed by 5 bases and 5 bases, with 9 bases remaining between them. CDR1 is LNHDA, CDR2 SQIVND, per germline (reference sequence). This CDR3 has 12 residues. In nucleotides, the CDR3 is TGTGCCAGTAGTTGGGGGCAGACTGAAGCTTTCTTT. This translates into CASSWGQTEAFF.

The CDR3 reads CASSGVGTSYETQYF. The DNA of the CDR3 is TGTGCCAGCAGCGGGGTGGGGACATCTTACGAGACCCAGTACTTC. The rearrangement links TRBV2 to TRBJ2-5; weak D call: TRBD1 (6 bases). The CDR3 contains 15 residues. Germline V CDR1 and CDR2: SNHLY, FYNNEI. V dropped 6 bases and J dropped 5 bases, with 19 bases sitting between them.